The next 19 T cell receptor beta chains were all read from a single sample in a study of Graves' ophthalmopathy and Graves' hyperthyroidism. TCR beta CDR3 amplification used RNA transcripts. Investigators did first-round RT-PCR with HTBI primers, then second-round multiplex PCR. Each CDR3 protein is one row after TCRdb ran MiXCR on the multiplex PCR reads. The sample has more than 1,000,000 distinct CDR3 sequences, about 38% seen once. The sequenced material came from peripheral blood or thyroid tissue (not recorded which). Receptors originate from an adult man with Graves' hyperthyroidism.

This clonotype came up once. The chain recombines TRBV10-3 with TRBJ2-5; TRBD1 matches at 7 bases. There are 16 residues in the CDR3. Germline CDR1 ENHRY, CDR2 SYGVKD. With 0 bases clipped from V and 9 bases from J, the junction kept 13 bases outside the gene matches. CDR3 bases: TGTGCCATCAGTGAGTCCCGGACAGGTGGCAGTCAGCCCCAGTACTTC. This sequence encodes CAISESRTGGSQPQYF.

This clonotype showed up many times. V and J are TRBV10-3 and TRBJ1-6, with 7 bases aligning to TRBD1. CDR1 ENHRY and CDR2 SYGVKD come from the germline V gene. Unmatched junction bases numbered 5, after V lost 7 bases and J lost 5 bases. This CDR3 is 14 amino acids long. CDR3 sequence (DNA): TGTGCCATCACCCCGGACAGGAATAATTCACCCCTCCACTTT. It specifies CAITPDRNNSPLHF.

A few counts support this clonotype. V usage is TRBV5-8 and J usage is TRBJ1-6; D unclear. Trimming stripped 1 base from V and 11 bases from J, with 10 bases between. Germline loops: CDR1 SGHTS, CDR2 YDEGEE. This CDR3 has 13 amino acids. CDR3 bases: TGTGCCAGCAGCTTGCAGGACGTAGCACCCCTCCACTTT. This codes for CASSLQDVAPLHF.

This clonotype was seen repeatedly, ten times or more. The chain recombines TRBV11-2 with TRBJ2-7, with 9 nucleotides matching TRBD1. Germline-derived CDR1 and CDR2 are SGHAT and FQNNGV. The CDR3 contains 14 residues. V was pared by 6 bases and J by 5 bases, with 8 bases of the junction left unmatched. Written as DNA, the CDR3 is TGTGCCAGCAGGCGTCCCGGGACAGGGCACGAGCAGTACTTC. Translation gives CASRRPGTGHEQYF.

This clonotype occurred many times. The rearrangement links TRBV7-2 to TRBJ2-7; 11 positions match TRBD2. J gave up 8 bases and V 2 bases, and 8 bases lay outside the gene matches. The CDR3 is 15 amino acids. Germline V gene lookup returns CDR1 SGHTA and CDR2 FQGNSA. The CDR3, as DNA: TGTGCCAGCAGCTTATACACTAGCGGGAGTTGGCAGCAGTACTTC. Translating it yields CASSLYTSGSWQQYF. Complete variable domain (other parts from reference TRBV7-2 and TRBJ2-7): GAGVSQSPSNKVTEKGKDVELRCDPISGHTALYWYRQSLGQGLEFLIYFQGNSAPDKSGLPSDRFSAERTGGSVSTLTIQRTQQEDSAVYLCASSLYTSGSWQQYFGPGTRLTVT.

This clonotype was recorded a few times. The V gene is TRBV12-5, the J gene TRBJ1-2; D gene unclear. The ends were cut back, 5 bases at V and 5 bases at J, with 9 bases in the middle. Germline CDR1 is LGHNT and CDR2 is FRNRAP. CDR3 size: 12 residues. This CDR3 is CASGLGEYGYTF. CDR3 DNA: TGTGCTAGTGGTCTCGGAGAATATGGCTACACCTTC.

In this sample, this clonotype turned up a few times. The rearrangement joins TRBV3-1 to TRBJ1-6; D unresolved. CDR3 length equals 12 residues. V was cut by 1 base and J by 16 bases, with 11 bases left in between. Per the germline V gene, CDR1 is LGHDT and CDR2 is YNNKEL (reference sequence). DNA for the CDR3: TGTGCCAGCAGCCAAGGTTGTTCCCCGCTCCACTTT. This sequence encodes CASSQGCSPLHF.

As regards this clonotype: This may be a read error: a much more frequent sequence differs by one nucleotide. V and J are TRBV12-3 or TRBV12-4 and TRBJ1-2; 7 bases are a match to TRBD1. This CDR3 is built from 14 residues. V gave up 5 bases and J gave up 9 bases; unmatched junction bases: 12. This CDR3 reads CASSGTVQLLRYTF. CDR3 in DNA: TGTGCCAGCAGTGGGACAGTGCAGCTCTTACGCTACACCTTC.

This chain joins TRBV24-1 and TRBJ1-1; D unclear. The germline V and J ends were trimmed by 9 bases and 1 base, with 11 bases remaining between them. The length of the CDR3 is 13 residues. CDR1 is KGHDR, CDR2 SFDVKD, per germline. CDR3 region: CATSLGTNTEAFF. CDR3 DNA sequence: TGTGCCACCTCACTTGGTACGAACACTGAAGCTTTCTTT.

The chain combines TRBV5-1 with TRBJ2-2; 12 nucleotides agree with TRBD2. V gave up 0 bases and J gave up 4 bases; unmatched junction bases: 4. Germline-derived CDR1 and CDR2 are SGHRS and YFSETQ. The CDR3 runs 17 residues. For the CDR3, the DNA is TGCGCCAGCAGCTTGGGGACTAGCGGGATTCCCACCGGGGAGCTGTTTTTT. It yields the protein CASSLGTSGIPTGELFF.

Note on this clonotype: This may stem from a read error, because a much larger clone lies one nucleotide away. The chain recombines TRBV19 with TRBJ1-2, with 11 positions matching TRBD1. Germline lookup yields CDR1 LNHDA and CDR2 SQIVND (reference sequence). CDR3 size: 17 residues. The CDR3 spells CASSIGQGAFSNYGCTF. CDR3 DNA: TGTGCCAGTAGTATCGGACAGGGGGCGTTCTCCAACTATGGCTGCACCTTC.

V usage is TRBV7-9 and J usage is TRBJ2-7; 7 nucleotides match TRBD1. V gave up 8 bases and J gave up 3 bases; unmatched junction bases: 7. Germline CDR1 SEHNR, CDR2 FQNEAQ (reference sequence). The CDR3 is made up of 13 amino acids. The CDR3 DNA reads TGTGCCAGCCTAAACAGGGGCCTCTACGAGCAGTACTTC. This sequence encodes CASLNRGLYEQYF.

This clonotype was observed once. This may be a read error: a much more frequent sequence differs by one nucleotide. The rearrangement joins TRBV7-9 to TRBJ2-5; no clear D. The length of the CDR3 is 13 residues. Germline CDR1 and CDR2: SEHNR and FQNEAQ (reference sequence). The CDR3 DNA is TGTGCCGGCAGCTCGGTGCGGCAAGAGGCCCAGTACTTC. Protein product: CAGSSVRQEAQYF. Filled out from reference TRBV7-9 and TRBJ2-5, the complete variable domain reads DTGVSQNPRHKITKRGQNVTFRCDPISEHNRLYWYRQTLGQGPEFLTYFQNEAQLEKSRLLSDRFSAERPKGSFSTLEIQRTEQGDSAMYLCAGSSVRQEAQYFGPGTRLLVL.

J is TRBJ2-5 and V is TRBV29-1, with TRBD2 as a possible D gene (6 bases). In germline, CDR1 is SQVTM, CDR2 ANQGSEA. This CDR3 is built from 15 residues. Trimming shortened V by 0 bases and J by 5 bases, and 16 bases separated the two germline ends. The CDR3 region is CSVEEYPGDWETQYF. CDR3 bases: TGCAGCGTTGAAGAATATCCGGGGGATTGGGAGACCCAGTACTTC. The whole variable domain, remainder taken from reference TRBV29-1 and TRBJ2-5, is SAVISQKPSRDICQRGTSLTIQCQVDSQVTMMFWYRQQPGQSLTLIATANQGSEATYESGFVIDKFPISRPNLTFSTLTVSNMSPEDSSIYLCSVEEYPGDWETQYFGPGTRLLVL.

The table lists this clonotype with many counts. The rearrangement uses TRBV15 and TRBJ1-5; D uncertain. The CDR3 extends over 17 amino acids. V lost 3 bases and J lost 6, with 21 bases in between. CDR1 is LNHNV, CDR2 YYDKDF, per germline (reference sequence). The CDR3 protein is CATSRGYPGLLGQPQHF. CDR3 DNA: TGTGCCACCAGCAGGGGTTACCCGGGCCTTCTAGGTCAGCCCCAGCATTTT. Combining the CDR3 with reference TRBV15 and TRBJ1-5 gives the whole variable domain DAMVIQNPRYQVTQFGKPVTLSCSQTLNHNVMYWYQQKSSQAPKLLFHYYDKDFNNEADTPDNFQSRRPNTSFCFLDIRSPGLGDTAMYLCATSRGYPGLLGQPQHFGDGTRLSIL.

This clonotype came up many times. The V and J genes are TRBV7-2 and TRBJ1-6, with 7 bases matching TRBD1. Trimming at V came to 3 bases and at J to 0 bases, leaving 11 bases not matched to a gene. Germline CDR1 reads SGHTA; CDR2 reads FQGNSA. The CDR3 is 19 amino acids. CDR3 bases: TGTGCCAGCAGCTTTCGCAGGGGGTCGGTCAGCTCCTATAATTCACCCCTCCACTTT. This codes for CASSFRRGSVSSYNSPLHF.

The chain is built from TRBV30 and TRBJ1-4; D uncertain. Trimming pared 3 bases from V and 0 bases from J, leaving 8 bases between. The CDR3 loop spans 14 amino acids. CDR1 is GTSNPN, CDR2 SVGIG, per germline (reference sequence). The CDR3: CAWSGSTTNEKLFF. For the CDR3, the DNA is TGTGCCTGGAGCGGGAGTACAACTAATGAAAAACTGTTTTTT.

This clonotype has at least ten counts. The rearrangement links TRBV7-8 to TRBJ1-1; no reliable D call. Germline V gives CDR1 SGHVS, CDR2 FQNEAQ. The germline V and J ends were trimmed by 1 base and 1 base, with 13 bases remaining between them. The CDR3 runs to 16 residues. The CDR3 DNA is TGTGCCAGCAGCTTAGTTGCGTGGCAGAGGAACACTGAAGCTTTCTTT. Translating gives CASSLVAWQRNTEAFF.

About this clonotype itself: Possible read error: a much larger clone is one base away. Here the CDR3 omits its conserved ending phenylalanine or tryptophan, so a read error is the likely source. This rearrangement joins TRBV7-2 to TRBJ1-1; D not resolved. CDR3 size: 14 residues. The germline CDR1 and CDR2 sequences are SGHTA and FQGNSA. V lost 0 bases and J lost 3, with 8 bases in between. The CDR3 bases are TGTGCCAGCAGCTTAGCACAGCGACACACTGAAGCTTTCCTT. The encoded protein is CASSLAQRHTEAFL.